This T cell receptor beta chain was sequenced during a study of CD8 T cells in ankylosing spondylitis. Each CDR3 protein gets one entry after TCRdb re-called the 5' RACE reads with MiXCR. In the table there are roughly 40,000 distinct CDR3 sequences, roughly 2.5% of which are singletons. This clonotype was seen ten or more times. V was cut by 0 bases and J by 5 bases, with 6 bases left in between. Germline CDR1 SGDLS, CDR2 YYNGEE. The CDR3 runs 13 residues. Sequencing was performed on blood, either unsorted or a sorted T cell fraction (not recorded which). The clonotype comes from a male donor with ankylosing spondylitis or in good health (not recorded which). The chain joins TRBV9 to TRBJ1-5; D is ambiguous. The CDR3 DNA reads TGTGCCAGCAGCGTAGATGTCTATCAGCCCCAGCATTTT. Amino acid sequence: CASSVDVYQPQHF.